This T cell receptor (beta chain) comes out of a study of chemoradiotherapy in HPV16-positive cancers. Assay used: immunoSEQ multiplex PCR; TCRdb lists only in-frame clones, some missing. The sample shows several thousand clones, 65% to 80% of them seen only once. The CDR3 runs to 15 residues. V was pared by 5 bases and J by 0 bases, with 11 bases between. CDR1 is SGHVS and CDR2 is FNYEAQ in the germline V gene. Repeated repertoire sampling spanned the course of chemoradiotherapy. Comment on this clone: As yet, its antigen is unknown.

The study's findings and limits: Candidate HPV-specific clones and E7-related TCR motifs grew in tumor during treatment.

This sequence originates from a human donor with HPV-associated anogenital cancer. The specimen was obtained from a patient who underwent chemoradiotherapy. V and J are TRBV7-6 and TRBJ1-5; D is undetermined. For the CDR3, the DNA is TGTGCCAGCAGCCGCGATAGTTTTAGCAATCAGCCCCAGCATTTT. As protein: CASSRDSFSNQPQHF.